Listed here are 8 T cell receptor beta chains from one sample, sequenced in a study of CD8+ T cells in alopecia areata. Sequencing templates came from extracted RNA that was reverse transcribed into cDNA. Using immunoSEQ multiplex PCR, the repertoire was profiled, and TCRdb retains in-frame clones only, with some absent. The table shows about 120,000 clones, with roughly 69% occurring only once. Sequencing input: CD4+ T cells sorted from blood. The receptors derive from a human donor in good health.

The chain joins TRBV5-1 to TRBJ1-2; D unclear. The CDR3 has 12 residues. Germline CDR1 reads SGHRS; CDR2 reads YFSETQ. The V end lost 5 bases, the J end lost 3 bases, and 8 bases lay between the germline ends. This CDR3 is CASRLSDYGYTF. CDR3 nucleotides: TGCGCCAGCAGGTTGAGTGACTATGGCTACACCTTC. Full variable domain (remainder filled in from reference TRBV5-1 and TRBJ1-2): KAGVTQTPRYLIKTRGQQVTLSCSPISGHRSVSWYQQTPGQGLQFLFEYFSETQRNKGNFPGRFSGRQFSNSRSEMNVSTLELGDSALYLCASRLSDYGYTFGSGTRLTVV.

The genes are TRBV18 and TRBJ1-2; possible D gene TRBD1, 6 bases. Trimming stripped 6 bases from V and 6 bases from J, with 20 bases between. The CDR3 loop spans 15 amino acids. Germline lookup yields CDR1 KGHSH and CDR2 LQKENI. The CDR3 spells CASSPARSAGDGYTF. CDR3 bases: TGTGCCAGCTCCCCCGCCAGGTCGGCAGGGGATGGCTACACCTTC.

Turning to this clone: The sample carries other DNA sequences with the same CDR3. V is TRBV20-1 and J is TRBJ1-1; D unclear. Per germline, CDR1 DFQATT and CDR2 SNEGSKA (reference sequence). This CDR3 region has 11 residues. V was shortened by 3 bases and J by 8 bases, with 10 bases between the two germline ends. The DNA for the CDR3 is TGCAGTGCTAGTCAAGGTGCGGAAGCTTTCTTT. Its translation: CSASQGAEAFF.

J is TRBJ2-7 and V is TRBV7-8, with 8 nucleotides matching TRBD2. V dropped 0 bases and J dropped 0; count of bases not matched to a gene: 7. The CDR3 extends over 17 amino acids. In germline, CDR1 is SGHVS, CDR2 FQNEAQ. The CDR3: CASSLALGSGSSYEQYF. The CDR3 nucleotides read TGTGCCAGCAGCTTAGCGCTTGGCAGCGGGAGCTCCTACGAGCAGTACTTC. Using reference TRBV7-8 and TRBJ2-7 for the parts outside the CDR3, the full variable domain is GAGVSQSPRYKVAKRGQDVALRCDPISGHVSLFWYQQALGQGPEFLTYFQNEAQLDKSGLPSDRFFAERPEGSVSTLKIQRTQQEDSAVYLCASSLALGSGSSYEQYFGPGTRLTVT.

The CDR3 region is CAWRGQGVGTEAFF. CDR3 DNA: TGTGCCTGGAGGGGACAGGGTGTAGGGACTGAAGCTTTCTTT. The rearrangement uses TRBV30 and TRBJ1-1; 9 bases line up with TRBD1. CDR3 size: 14 residues. With V trimmed by 3 bases and J by 5 bases, 7 bases remained unmatched. Germline V lookup: CDR1 GTSNPN, CDR2 SVGIG (reference sequence).

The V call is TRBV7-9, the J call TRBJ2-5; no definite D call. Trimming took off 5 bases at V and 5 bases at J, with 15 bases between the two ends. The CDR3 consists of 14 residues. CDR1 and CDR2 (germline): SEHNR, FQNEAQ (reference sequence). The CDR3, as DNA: TGTGCCAGCAGCCAAAGGTCCGGCCGGGAGACCCAGTACTTC. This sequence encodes CASSQRSGRETQYF.

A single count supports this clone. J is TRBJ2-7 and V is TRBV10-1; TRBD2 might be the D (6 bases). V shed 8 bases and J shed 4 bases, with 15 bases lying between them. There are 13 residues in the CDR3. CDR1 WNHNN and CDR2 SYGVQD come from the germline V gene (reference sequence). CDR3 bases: TGCGCCAGCGGGGACTCTTTAGGGTACGAGCAGTACTTC. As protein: CASGDSLGYEQYF.

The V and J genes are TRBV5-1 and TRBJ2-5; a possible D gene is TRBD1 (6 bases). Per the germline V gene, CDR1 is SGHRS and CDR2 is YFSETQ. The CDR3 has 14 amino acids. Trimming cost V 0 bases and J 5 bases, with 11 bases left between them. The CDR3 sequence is CASSLAGQGETQYF. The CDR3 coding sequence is TGCGCCAGCAGCTTGGCCGGGCAGGGGGAGACCCAGTACTTC.